Listed here is a single TCR beta chain. One base away lies a much larger clone, so this may be a sequencing read error. The data were taken from a study of metastatic and nonmetastatic thyroid tumors. Deletions cut 1 base from V and 3 bases from J, with 6 bases between. CDR1 is SEHNR, CDR2 FQNEAQ, per germline (reference sequence). The CDR3 loop spans 14 amino acids. Treatment of any kind had been given to no patient before thyroid surgery. TCRdb used MiXCR to call clones anew from the PCR reads. The sample lists 40,000 or so clones, around 16% occurring once. This clonotype was obtained from a female donor with papillary thyroid cancer or a benign thyroid nodule (not recorded which). Some clones in this sample may be carry-over from other donors' samples. The chain links TRBV7-9 to TRBJ2-2; D is unresolved. The sequenced sample was tumor tissue. The CDR3 region is CASSLVFHTGELFF. The CDR3 bases are TGTGCCAGCAGCTTAGTGTTTCACACCGGGGAGCTGTTTTTT.